This T cell receptor (beta chain) derives from a study of T cell responses to AZD1222 COVID-19 vaccine (dated by TCRdb to the early 2020s). Study-level background: AZD1222 recipients whose second dose came at about 4 weeks and those whose second dose came at about 12 weeks were combined into one group, since spike-specific TCR depth and breadth did not differ between the two schedules. TCR sequencing covered 230 to 250 trial participants: 200 to 210 given two doses of AZD1222 and around 25 given two doses of MenACWY control vaccine. Trial participants were enrolled into age subgroups of 18-55, 56-69 and 70-plus years, which contained roughly 140, 27 and 60 TCR-sequenced participants, respectively. General findings and caveats noted by the study authors: After two AZD1222 doses, spike-specific TCR breadth and depth were significantly higher than at day 0 and than in MenACWY recipients. Reportedly, almost half of the unique spike-specific TCRs recognized epitopes lying outside the regions that are mutated in the B.1.351 and B.1.1.7 variants. Only five to seven AZD1222 recipients were SARS-CoV-2 seropositive at baseline, limiting conclusions about previously exposed vaccinees. In the small 56-69-year group, the increase in depth fell short of significance, most likely because of low power. Most participants were white British and females outnumbered males, and the authors suggested that clonal diversity may have been underestimated. Vaccine-associated CD4 TCRs spanned the whole spike protein, with dominant responses in regions 160-218 and 743-854. No day 14 peak-response samples were available, so repertoires were characterized only after the peak T cell response.

The CDR3 regions of human TCRbeta chains were analyzed by immunosequencing. The paper's processing steps were these. Repertoire TCRs were checked for matches against a reference library of SARS-CoV-2-specific TCRs that had been generated using the MIRA antigen-specificity platform. Breadth was defined as the fraction of unique TCRs that were SARS-CoV-2-associated. Depth was defined as the fraction of total T cells that were SARS-CoV-2-associated. Each spike-specific TCR was assigned to its reactive spike region and to a CD4 or CD8 class using the MIRA data. Log10-transformed breadth and depth values were compared by one-way ANOVA with Sidak's multiple comparisons tests. Drawn from immuneACCESS, this table holds only the in-frame rearrangements with V and J called that TCRdb kept. Clones are partly lost; checked studies trace under half to an unresolved V gene and leave the rest unexplained. V and J calls and clone size come straight from that table; D and trimming were deduced from the DNA. The sample has roughly 150,000 clones on record, roughly 85% of them singletons. The ten largest clones represent 8% of the sample.

About this clone itself: There is no known antigen for this receptor. No quality values exist for individual bases; no much larger clone is one base distant.

Reading the germline V gene (reference sequence) gives CDR1 GTSNPN and CDR2 SVGIG. Between the V and J ends, shortened by 4 bases and 6 bases respectively, the junction contains 15 bases. The CDR3 measures 13 amino acids from cysteine to phenylalanine. The read is trimmed to its CDR3 DNA, 39 bases read in frame from base 1. The time point label for this specimen denotes: baseline before first vaccination. Samples from vaccinated people were obtained from the UK trials COV001 and COV002, which included a single-blind randomized controlled phase 2/3 trial of AZD1222 (ChAdOx1 nCoV-19) in healthy adults. For TCRbeta chain sequencing, PBMC samples from trial participants were taken at day 0 and at day 28 after the second dose.

Sequencing used peripheral blood, obtained on day 0 of AZD1222 vaccination. The chain is encoded by TRBV30 joined to TRBJ1-2; a weak D assignment points to TRBD1 (6 bases agree). The TCR comes from an adult in good health. The sequence in DNA is TGTGCCTGGACCGGGACAAGGAGAGATGGCTACACCTTC. This translates into CAWTGTRRDGYTF.